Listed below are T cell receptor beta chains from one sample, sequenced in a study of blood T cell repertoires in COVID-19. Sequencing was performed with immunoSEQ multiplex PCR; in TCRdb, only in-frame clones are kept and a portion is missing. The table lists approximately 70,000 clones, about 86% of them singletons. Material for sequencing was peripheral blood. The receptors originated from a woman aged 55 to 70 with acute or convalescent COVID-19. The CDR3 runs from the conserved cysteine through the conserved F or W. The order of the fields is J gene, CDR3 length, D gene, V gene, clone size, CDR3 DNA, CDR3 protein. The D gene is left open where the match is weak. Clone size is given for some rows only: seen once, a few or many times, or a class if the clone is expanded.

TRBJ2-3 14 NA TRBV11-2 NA TGTGCCAGCAGCTCATACAGGGTAGCAGATACGCAGTATTTT CASSSYRVADTQYF
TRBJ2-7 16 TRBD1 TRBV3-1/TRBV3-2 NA TGTGCCAGCAGCCGGGGAACAGGGGGCGCGGGTTACGAGCAGTACTTC CASSRGTGGAGYEQYF
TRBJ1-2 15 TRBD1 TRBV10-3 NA TGTGCCATCAGTGATCAACCCGGGACAGGGGGTGGCTACACCTTC CAISDQPGTGGGYTF
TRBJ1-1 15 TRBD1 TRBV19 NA TGTGCCAGTAGTGGGGGTCGACAGGGGGCTCCTGAAGCTTTCTTT CASSGGRQGAPEAFF
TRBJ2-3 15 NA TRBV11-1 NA TGTGCCAGCAGCTTCGGGAACGCGGGGACAGATACGCAGTATTTT CASSFGNAGTDTQYF
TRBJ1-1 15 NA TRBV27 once TGTGCCAGCAGTAAAGGGACATTTGGGAACACTGAAGCTTTCTTT CASSKGTFGNTEAFF
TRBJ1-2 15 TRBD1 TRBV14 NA TGTGCCAGCAGCCAGGGAATCCGGGACAGTGTGGGGCTCCACTTC CASSQGIRDSVGLHF
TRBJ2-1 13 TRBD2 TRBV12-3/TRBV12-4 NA TGTGCCAGCAGATTTAGCGGGGGCAATGAGCAGTTCTTC CASRFSGGNEQFF
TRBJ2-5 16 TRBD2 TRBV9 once TGTGCCAGCAGCGCACGAACTCTAGCGGGGGCCGAGACCCAGTACTTC CASSARTLAGAETQYF
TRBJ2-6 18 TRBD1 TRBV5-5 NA TGTGCCAGCAGCAATCTGGGACAGTCGCTCTCTGGGGCCAACGTCCTGACTTTC CASSNLGQSLSGANVLTF
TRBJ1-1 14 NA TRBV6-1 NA TGTGCCAGCAATGAACAGGGCATGAACACTGAAGCTTTCTTT CASNEQGMNTEAFF
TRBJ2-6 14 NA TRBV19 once TGTGCCAGTAGTAGGGGAGCTGGGGCCAACGTCCTGACTTTC CASSRGAGANVLTF
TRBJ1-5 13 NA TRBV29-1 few TGCAGCGTTGTGTTAGAGAACAATCAGCCCCAGCATTTT CSVVLENNQPQHF
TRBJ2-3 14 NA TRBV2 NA TGTGCCAGCCTCCCCCGTTCTAGCACAGATACGCAGTATTTT CASLPRSSTDTQYF
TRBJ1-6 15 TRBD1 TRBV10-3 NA TGTGCCATCAGTCCCAACGGACAGGGTAATTTTCCCCTCCACTTT CAISPNGQGNFPLHF
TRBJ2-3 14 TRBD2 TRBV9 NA TGTGCCAGCAGCGATAGCGGGAGCACAGATACGCAGTATTTT CASSDSGSTDTQYF
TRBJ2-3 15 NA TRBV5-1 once TGCGCCAGCAGCTTGGAAGGGGGACGGGCAGATACGCAGTATTTT CASSLEGGRADTQYF
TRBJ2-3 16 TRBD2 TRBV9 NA TGTGCCAGCAGCGCGACTAGCGGAGTGTGGACAGATACGCAGTATTTT CASSATSGVWTDTQYF
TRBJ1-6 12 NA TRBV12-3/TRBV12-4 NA TGTGCCAGCAACGACGGTCCGGGGCCCCTCCACTTT CASNDGPGPLHF
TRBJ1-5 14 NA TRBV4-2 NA TGTGCCAGCAGCCGACAGAATAGCAATCAGCCCCAGCATTTT CASSRQNSNQPQHF
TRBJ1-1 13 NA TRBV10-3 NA TGTGCCATCAGCCCAGGTATTGGCACTGAAGCTTTCTTT CAISPGIGTEAFF
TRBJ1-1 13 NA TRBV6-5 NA TGTGCCAGCTCTCGGACGGGGGGCACTGAAGCTTTCTTT CASSRTGGTEAFF
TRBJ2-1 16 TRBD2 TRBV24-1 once TGTGCCACCAGTGATGACAGCGGGGGCCACTACAATGAGCAGTTCTTC CATSDDSGGHYNEQFF
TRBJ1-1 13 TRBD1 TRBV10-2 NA TGCGCCAGCGGATTACAGGGGGACACTGAAGCTTTCTTT CASGLQGDTEAFF
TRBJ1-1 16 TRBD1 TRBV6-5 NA TGTGCCAGCAGTTACCGGACAGGGGGTCACCCCACTGAAGCTTTCTTT CASSYRTGGHPTEAFF
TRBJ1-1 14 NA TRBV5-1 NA TGCGCCAGCAGCTTGTCCCAGGGGTTAGCTGAAGCTTTCTTT CASSLSQGLAEAFF
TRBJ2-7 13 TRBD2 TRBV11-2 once TGTGCCAGCAGCGCCGGGGGGGCCAACGAGCAGTACTTC CASSAGGANEQYF
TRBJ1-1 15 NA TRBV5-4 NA TGTGCCAGCAGCTTGGGTTCAGGGCTTAACACTGAAGCTTTCTTT CASSLGSGLNTEAFF
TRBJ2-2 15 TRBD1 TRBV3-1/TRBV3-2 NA TGTGCCAGCAGGGCGGGACAGGGGGCAACCGGGGAGCTGTTTTTT CASRAGQGATGELFF
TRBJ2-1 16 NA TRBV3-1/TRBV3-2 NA TGTGCCAGCAGCCGCAGGACTCTTAACTCCTACAATGAGCAGTTCTTC CASSRRTLNSYNEQFF
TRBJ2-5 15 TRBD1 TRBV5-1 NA TGCGCCAGCAGCTTCCGGGACAGACACCAAGAGACCCAGTACTTC CASSFRDRHQETQYF
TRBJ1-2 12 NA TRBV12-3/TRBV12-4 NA TGTGCCAGCATCGGAGGGAGCTATGGCTACACCTTC CASIGGSYGYTF
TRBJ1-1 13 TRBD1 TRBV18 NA TGTGCCAGCTCACCAAGGGGGCTCAATGAAGCTTTCTTT CASSPRGLNEAFF
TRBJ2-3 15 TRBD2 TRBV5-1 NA TGCGCCAGCAGCTTGGGGGGACTACGCACAGATACGCAGTATTTT CASSLGGLRTDTQYF
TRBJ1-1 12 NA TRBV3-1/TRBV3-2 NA TGTGCCAGCAGCCAAGACCAGAGAGGAGCTTTCTTT CASSQDQRGAFF
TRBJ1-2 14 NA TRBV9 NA TGTGCCAGCAGCGTAGGGCCCGCAGGGGAAGGCTACACCTTC CASSVGPAGEGYTF
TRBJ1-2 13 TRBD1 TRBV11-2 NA TGTGCCAGCAGCTCCAGGGGGCTGGAAGGCTACACCTTC CASSSRGLEGYTF
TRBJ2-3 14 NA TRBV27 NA TGTGCCACCCCCGGTACGTGGGGCAGGGATACGCAGTATTTT CATPGTWGRDTQYF
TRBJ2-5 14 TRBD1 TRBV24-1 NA TGTGCCACCAGTGAAGGACAGGTAGGGGAGACCCAGTACTTC CATSEGQVGETQYF
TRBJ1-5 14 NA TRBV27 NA TGTGCCAGCAGTGCGAGGGAAATTAATCAGCCCCAGCATTTT CASSAREINQPQHF
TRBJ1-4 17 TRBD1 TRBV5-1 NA TGCGCCAGCAGCCTTGGACAGGGGACGGGGACTAATGAAAAACTGTTTTTT CASSLGQGTGTNEKLFF
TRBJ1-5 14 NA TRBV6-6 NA TGTGCCAGCAGTTTACAGGGTTTTGATCAGCCCCAGCATTTT CASSLQGFDQPQHF
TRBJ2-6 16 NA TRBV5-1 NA TGCGCCAGCAGCTTCCAGCGCCCTTCTGGGGCCAACGTCCTGACTTTC CASSFQRPSGANVLTF
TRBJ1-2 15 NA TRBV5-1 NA TGCGCCAGCAGCCAGTCGACAGTTGCAGCTACGGGCTACACCTTC CASSQSTVAATGYTF
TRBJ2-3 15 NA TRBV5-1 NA TGCGCCAGCAGCTTGGAGAGGCAGGGCGTAGATACGCAGTATTTT CASSLERQGVDTQYF
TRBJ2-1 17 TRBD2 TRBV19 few TGTGCCAGTAGCCCCGCGGGGGGGAGGGGAAACGTGAATGAGCAGTTCTTC CASSPAGGRGNVNEQFF
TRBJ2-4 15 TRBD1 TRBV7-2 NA TGTGCCAGCAGCGACCTACAGGGGGGCAAAAACATTCAGTACTTC CASSDLQGGKNIQYF
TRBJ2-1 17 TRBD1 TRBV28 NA TGTGCCAGCAGCTCCCCCCTCGGACAGGGGGCTTACAATGAGCAGTTCTTC CASSSPLGQGAYNEQFF
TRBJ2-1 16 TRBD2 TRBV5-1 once TGCGCCAGCAGCCAAATAGCGGGGGGGCGGAGCAATGAGCAGTTCTTC CASSQIAGGRSNEQFF